This T cell receptor beta chain appears in the sequencing data of a study of blood T cells in healthy people across ages. Study observations and caveats: CMV infection status of these donors was not known.

This clonotype was picked up many times. Its matching antigen is unknown. A J-beta primer mix and a sample-barcoded 5' primer were used in a second PCR of roughly 7 to 12 cycles. TCRdb used MiXCR to reprocess the 5' RACE reads, holding one entry per CDR3 protein. The repertoire has roughly 1,700,000 distinct CDR3 sequences, 28% of them found once; the top ten carry roughly 8%. The CDR3 is 16 residues long. V was pared by 0 bases and J by 0 bases, with 13 bases between. Germline V CDR1 and CDR2: SGDLS, YYNGEE. Ten milliliters was the volume of peripheral blood drawn from each donor. The TCR sequence derives from a woman aged 25 to 39 in good health. This chain uses TRBV9 with TRBJ2-7; the D is unclear. Sequenced sample: blood. The CDR3 DNA reads TGTGCCAGCAGCGTAGGGTACGCTACTTCCTCCTACGAGCAGTACTTC. Its protein product is CASSVGYATSSYEQYF.